This TCR beta chain appears in the sequencing data of a study of CD8 T cells in Susac syndrome. Study-level points and caveats: An acknowledgment was made by the study that its TCR sequencing and HLA analysis involved relatively few individuals.

Reverse transcription of about 0.45 to 1 ug RNA was performed with random hexamers. An immunoSEQ multiplex PCR generated amplified TCR beta CDR3 products spanning 54 Vbeta and 13 Jbeta. One entry per CDR3 protein results from TCRdb running MiXCR on the immunoSEQ multiplex PCR reads. Here the sample spans around 180,000 distinct CDR3 sequences, 85% to 95% being singletons. About this clonotype itself: The target antigen is unknown.

Sequencing of TCR beta drew on CD8+ and CD4+ T cells from blood. Germline assignment: CDR1 SQVTM and CDR2 ANQGSEA. Trimming pared 6 bases from V and 0 bases from J, leaving 14 bases between. The CDR3 has 14 amino acids. This receptor was taken from a human donor with Susac syndrome. The chain uses TRBV29-1 and TRBJ1-1; D perhaps matches TRBD1 (5 bases). Sequencing used CD4+ T cells from PBMCs. CDR3 coding DNA: TGCAGCGTGAGACCCGGGGGGGTGAACACTGAAGCTTTCTTT. This translates into CSVRPGGVNTEAFF.